This record looks at one TCR beta chain sequence and its context. Its matching antigen is unknown. The record originates from a study of T cell responses to AZD1222 COVID-19 vaccine. Findings of the study overall: Sampling captured repertoires only after the peak T cell response. Possibly, clonal diversity was underestimated; donors were largely white British and included more females. Among vaccine-associated CD4 TCRs, coverage spanned spike, with dominance at 160-218 and 743-854.

Per the germline V gene, CDR1 is SEHNR and CDR2 is FQNEAQ (reference sequence). CDR3 length: 16 amino acids. The V and J ends lost 3 bases and 6 bases respectively, with 20 bases between them. The protocol was immunoSEQ multiplex PCR, while the TCRdb copy is restricted to in-frame clones and leaves out a portion. The table shows 130,000 or so clones, with approximately 90% occurring only once. The TCR sequence derives from an adult who received the AZD1222 COVID-19 vaccine. The sequenced sample was peripheral blood, obtained 28 days after the second AZD1222 dose. The genes are TRBV7-9 and TRBJ1-1; the D gene is possibly TRBD1 (6 bases). As DNA, the CDR3 is TGTGCCAGCAGCTTCCAGCAAGGGGGGGTATACCCTGAAGCTTTCTTT. Its translation is CASSFQQGGVYPEAFF.